This T cell receptor beta chain was observed in a study of blood T cells in healthy people across ages. V dropped 5 bases and J dropped 7; count of bases not matched to a gene: 11. This CDR3 contains 16 residues. Alongside a J-beta primer mix, a sample-barcoded 5' primer served in a second PCR lasting about 7 to 11 cycles. TCRdb re-analysed the 5' RACE reads in MiXCR, keeping a single row per CDR3 protein. The sample lists some 780,000 distinct CDR3 sequences, approximately 53% occurring once. The chain joins TRBV12-3 or TRBV12-4 to TRBJ2-1; 10 positions match TRBD1. The TCR originated in a man aged 40-49 years in good health. The sequenced material came from blood. The DNA for the CDR3 is TGTGCCAGCAGTCCCTACCGGGACAGGGGAACGAATGAGCAGTTCTTC. Translation gives CASSPYRDRGTNEQFF.